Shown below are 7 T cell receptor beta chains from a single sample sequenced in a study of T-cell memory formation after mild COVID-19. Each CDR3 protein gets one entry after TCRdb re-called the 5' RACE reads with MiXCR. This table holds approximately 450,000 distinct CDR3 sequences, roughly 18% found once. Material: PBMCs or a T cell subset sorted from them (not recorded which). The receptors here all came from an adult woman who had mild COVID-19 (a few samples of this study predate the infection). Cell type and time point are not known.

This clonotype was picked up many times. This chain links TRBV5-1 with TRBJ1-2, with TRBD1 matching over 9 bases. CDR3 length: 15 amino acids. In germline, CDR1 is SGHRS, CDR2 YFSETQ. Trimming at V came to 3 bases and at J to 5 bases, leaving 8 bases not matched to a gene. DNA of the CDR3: TGCGCCAGCAGCTGGGGCGGACAGGGGTCGTATGGCTACACCTTC. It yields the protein CASSWGGQGSYGYTF.

CDR3 loop: CASSLGQGKETQYF. The CDR3, as DNA: TGTGCCAGCAGCTTAGGCCAAGGGAAAGAGACCCAGTACTTC. The rearrangement joins TRBV7-7 to TRBJ2-5; unclear D gene. Germline V CDR1 and CDR2: SSHAT, FNYEAQ (reference sequence). CDR3 length: 14 amino acids. With 1 base removed from V and 3 bases from J, the gap between germline ends came to 9 bases. Complete variable domain (other parts from reference TRBV7-7 and TRBJ2-5): GAGVSQSPRYKVTKRGQDVTLRCDPISSHATLYWYQQALGQGPEFLTYFNYEAQPDKSGLPSDRFSAERPEGSISTLTIQRTEQRDSAMYRCASSLGQGKETQYFGPGTRLLVL.

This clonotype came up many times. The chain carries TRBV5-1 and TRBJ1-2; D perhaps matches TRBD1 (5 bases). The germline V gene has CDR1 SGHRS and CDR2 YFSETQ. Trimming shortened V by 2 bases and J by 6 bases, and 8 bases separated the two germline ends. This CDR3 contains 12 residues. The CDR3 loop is CASSFQGDGYTF. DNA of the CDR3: TGCGCCAGCAGCTTCCAGGGAGATGGCTACACCTTC.

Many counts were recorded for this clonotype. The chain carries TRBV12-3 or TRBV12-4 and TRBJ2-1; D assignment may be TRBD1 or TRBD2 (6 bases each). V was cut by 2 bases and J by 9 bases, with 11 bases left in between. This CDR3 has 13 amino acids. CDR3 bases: TGTGCCAGCAGTTTAAGGGGGGCGGGTGAGCAGTTCTTC. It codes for CASSLRGAGEQFF.

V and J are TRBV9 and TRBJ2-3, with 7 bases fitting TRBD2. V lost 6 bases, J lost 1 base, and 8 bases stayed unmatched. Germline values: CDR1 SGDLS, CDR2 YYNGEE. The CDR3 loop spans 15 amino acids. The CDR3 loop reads CASTFGRGGTDTQYF. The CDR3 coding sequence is TGTGCCAGCACCTTCGGTCGGGGGGGCACAGATACGCAGTATTTT.

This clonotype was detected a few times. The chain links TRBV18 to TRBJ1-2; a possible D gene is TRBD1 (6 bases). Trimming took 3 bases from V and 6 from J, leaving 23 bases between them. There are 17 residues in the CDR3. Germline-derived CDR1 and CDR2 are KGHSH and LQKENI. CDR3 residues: CASSPGVYRASPNGYTF. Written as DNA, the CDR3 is TGTGCCAGCTCACCGGGGGTTTACAGGGCGTCTCCGAATGGCTACACCTTC.

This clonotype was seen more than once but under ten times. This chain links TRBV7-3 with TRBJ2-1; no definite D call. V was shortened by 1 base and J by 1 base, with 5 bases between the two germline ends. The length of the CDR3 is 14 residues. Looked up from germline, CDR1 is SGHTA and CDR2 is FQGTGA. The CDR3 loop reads CASSLSPSYNEQFF. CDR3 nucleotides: TGTGCCAGCAGCTTAAGCCCGTCCTACAATGAGCAGTTCTTC.